Presented here are 22 T cell receptor beta chains from one specimen sequenced in a study of blood T cell repertoires in COVID-19 (dated by TCRdb to between 2020 and 2021). Receptors were amplified or captured by the immunoSEQ multiplex PCR assay. As stored in TCRdb, this immuneACCESS dataset retains in-frame rearrangements with V and J assigned. A fraction of the clones does not appear; measured against another copy, unresolved V genes explain less than half of the discrepancy, and the remainder lacks a known reason. For this sample there are around 130,000 clones; less than 90% appear just once. The biggest ten clones account for roughly 4% of the sample. Sequencing was performed on PBMCs or T cells enriched from blood (not recorded which). Receptors were obtained from a woman aged 25 to 39 who had recovered from COVID-19.

This chain links TRBV19 with TRBJ2-3, with a weak D call TRBD2 (6 bases). Germline V gene data show CDR1 as LNHDA and CDR2 as SQIVND (reference sequence). CDR3 length: 15 residues. Trimming removed 4 bases from V and 1 base from J, with 12 bases in between. The chain's CDR3 is CASSKGRPRTDTQYF. CDR3 bases: TGTGCCAGTAGTAAGGGGAGGCCACGCACAGATACGCAGTATTTT. The entire variable domain, with the rest obtained from reference TRBV19 and TRBJ2-3, is as follows: DGGITQSPKYLFRKEGQNVTLSCEQNLNHDAMYWYRQDPGQGLRLIYYSQIVNDFQKGDIAEGYSVSREKKESFPLTVTSAQKNPTAFYLCASSKGRPRTDTQYFGPGTRLTVL.

The chain links TRBV4-2 to TRBJ1-4; weak D call: TRBD1 (6 bases). Trimming stripped 6 bases from V and 4 bases from J, with 18 bases between. This CDR3 is built from 16 residues. CDR1 and CDR2 (germline): LGHNA, YNFKEQ. DNA of the CDR3: TGTGCCAGCAGACCTTTAGGACAGCCAGATAATGAAAAACTGTTTTTT. Translating gives CASRPLGQPDNEKLFF.

This rearrangement joins TRBV30 to TRBJ2-7, with 14 positions matching TRBD2. V shed 3 bases, J shed 5 bases, and the junction held 3 bases outside the gene matches. Germline CDR1 GTSNPN, CDR2 SVGIG (reference sequence). The CDR3 is 14 residues long. CDR3 loop: CAWSPGLAGDEQYF. CDR3 sequence (DNA): TGTGCCTGGAGCCCGGGACTAGCGGGAGACGAGCAGTACTTC.

This sequence joins TRBV7-3 and TRBJ1-4, with TRBD1 matching 7 bases. Germline CDR1 reads SGHTA; CDR2 reads FQGTGA. After removal of 3 bases from V and 5 bases from J, the junction contained 6 bases not matched to a gene. This CDR3 contains 15 residues. The DNA of the CDR3 is TGTGCCAGCAGCTTGACCGGGACAGTGAATGAAAAACTGTTTTTT. Residues: CASSLTGTVNEKLFF.

This clone was observed a handful of times. The chain combines TRBV5-5 with TRBJ1-2; weak D call: TRBD1 (5 bases). Germline assignment: CDR1 SGHKS and CDR2 YYEKEE (reference sequence). V was shortened by 2 bases and J by 3 bases, with 14 bases between the two germline ends. This CDR3 spans 15 amino acids. The CDR3 region has the DNA TGTGCCAGCAGCTTCGACCTTGGGGCGGACTATGGCTACACCTTC. Translating it yields CASSFDLGADYGYTF.

The gene calls are TRBV5-4 and TRBJ2-1, with a tentative D call TRBD2 (5 bases). The CDR3 is made up of 15 amino acids. Germline V gene lookup returns CDR1 SGHNT and CDR2 YYREEE (reference sequence). V lost 3 bases, J lost 5 bases, and 15 bases lay in between. CDR3 DNA sequence: TGTGCCAGCAGCTGGGCTGCCGGGAAGGACAATGAGCAGTTCTTC. As protein: CASSWAAGKDNEQFF.

This clone was seen only once. J is TRBJ1-6 and V is TRBV11-3; 10 positions agree with TRBD1. The germline gives CDR1 SGHNT, CDR2 YENEEA. The ends lost 2 bases at V and 8 bases at J; junction bases unmatched: 3. The CDR3 has 15 amino acids. The CDR3 reads CASSLSGTGDSPLHF. The CDR3 DNA sequence: TGTGCCAGCAGCTTATCGGGGACAGGGGATTCACCCCTCCACTTT. The full variable domain, rest sourced from reference TRBV11-3 and TRBJ1-6, is EAGVVQSPRYKIIEKKQPVAFWCNPISGHNTLYWYLQNLGQGPELLIRYENEEAVDDSQLPKDRFSAERLKGVDSTLKIQPAELGDSAVYLCASSLSGTGDSPLHFGNGTRLTVT.

V is TRBV7-2 and J is TRBJ2-3; no clear D gene. Per germline, CDR1 SGHTA and CDR2 FQGNSA. V was trimmed by 5 bases and J by 0 bases, leaving 3 bases between them. The CDR3 totals 12 residues. This CDR3 reads CASSPSTDTQYF. The CDR3 DNA follows: TGTGCCAGCAGCCCTAGCACAGATACGCAGTATTTT.

In DNA, the CDR3 is TGTGCCAGTAGCGGACTAGCGAGAGTGGATGAGCAGTTCTTC. Translated, it gives CASSGLARVDEQFF. The chain has TRBV19 and TRBJ2-1; 9 bases are a match to TRBD2. V was clipped by 6 bases and J by 8 bases; unmatched bases: 8. Per the germline V gene, CDR1 is LNHDA and CDR2 is SQIVND (reference sequence). CDR3 size: 14 residues.

The rearrangement joins TRBV6-5 to TRBJ1-2; 8 bases map to TRBD1. Germline values: CDR1 MNHEY, CDR2 SVGAGI. With V trimmed by 6 bases and J by 4 bases, 7 bases remained unmatched. The length of the CDR3 is 14 residues. CDR3 amino acids: CASRDRGTGYGYTF. The CDR3 DNA sequence: TGTGCCAGCAGAGACAGGGGAACAGGCTATGGCTACACCTTC.

The chain couples TRBV29-1 to TRBJ1-2, with D perhaps TRBD1 (5 bases). The CDR3 has 16 amino acids. V was shortened by 0 bases and J by 8 bases, with 22 bases between the two germline ends. Germline V gene sequence: CDR1 SQVTM, CDR2 ANQGSEA. DNA of the CDR3: TGCAGCGTTGAAGATCCTCCACCGGGGGAGGGTGGGGGCTACACCTTC. Protein product: CSVEDPPPGEGGGYTF.

The chain employs TRBV27 and TRBJ1-2; D might be TRBD1 (5 bases). With 6 bases removed from V and 6 bases from J, the gap between germline ends came to 14 bases. The CDR3 totals 13 residues. Germline V gene sequence: CDR1 MNHEY, CDR2 SMNVEV (reference sequence). The CDR3 here is CASSPRGGDGYTF. The CDR3 coding sequence is TGTGCCAGCAGCCCCCGGGGGGGGGATGGCTACACCTTC.

The chain couples TRBV7-2 to TRBJ2-3; the match to TRBD2 covers 10 bases. Germline V CDR1 and CDR2: SGHTA, FQGNSA. This CDR3 has 16 amino acids. With 2 bases clipped from V and 5 bases from J, the junction kept 7 bases outside the gene matches. The CDR3 DNA sequence: TGTGCCAGCAGCTTACTTAAGGGACTAGCGAAAGATACGCAGTATTTT. This codes for CASSLLKGLAKDTQYF.

The gene calls are TRBV2 and TRBJ1-2; D ambiguous. Germline CDR1 and CDR2: SNHLY and FYNNEI. The CDR3 is made up of 16 amino acids. The V end was cut by 6 bases, the J end by 2 bases, with 19 bases between. CDR3 amino acids: CASRLSRAGGNYGYTF. DNA of the CDR3: TGTGCCAGCAGACTAAGTAGGGCTGGAGGGAACTATGGCTACACCTTC. Supplemented by reference TRBV2 and TRBJ1-2, the full variable domain reads EPEVTQTPSHQVTQMGQEVILRCVPISNHLYFYWYRQILGQKVEFLVSFYNNEISEKSEIFDDQFSVERPDGSNFTLKIRSTKLEDSAMYFCASRLSRAGGNYGYTFGSGTRLTVV.

The rearrangement links TRBV7-8 to TRBJ2-2; D is ambiguous. The V gene's germline CDR1 is SGHVS and CDR2 FQNEAQ. The CDR3 is 14 amino acids. With 5 bases removed from V and 1 base from J, the gap between germline ends came to 8 bases. CDR3 region: CASSGAGNTGELFF. CDR3 nucleotide sequence: TGTGCCAGCAGCGGTGCCGGGAACACCGGGGAGCTGTTTTTT.

The V and J genes are TRBV9 and TRBJ2-7; 13 bases are a match to TRBD2. Germline CDR1 and CDR2: SGDLS and YYNGEE. The CDR3 contains 15 residues. The J segment lost 5 bases and the V segment lost 2 bases, leaving 4 bases of the junction unmatched. CDR3 loop: CASSVAGTSGNEQYF. The CDR3 DNA reads as TGTGCCAGCAGCGTGGCCGGGACTAGCGGGAACGAGCAGTACTTC. The entire variable domain, with the rest obtained from reference TRBV9 and TRBJ2-7, is as follows: DSGVTQTPKHLITATGQRVTLRCSPRSGDLSVYWYQQSLDQGLQFLIQYYNGEERAKGNILERFSAQQFPDLHSELNLSSLELGDSALYFCASSVAGTSGNEQYFGPGTRLTVT.

This chain connects TRBV13 to TRBJ2-3; 7 positions match TRBD2. This CDR3 is built from 17 residues. V was clipped by 3 bases and J by 0 bases; unmatched bases: 9. The V gene's germline CDR1 is PRHDT and CDR2 FYEKMQ (reference sequence). The CDR3 is CASSLPSGPSSTDTQYF. The CDR3 region has the DNA TGTGCCAGCAGCTTGCCTAGCGGTCCTTCTAGCACAGATACGCAGTATTTT.

V usage is TRBV5-1 and J usage is TRBJ1-2; possible D gene TRBD1, 6 bases. Trimming cost V 4 bases and J 6 bases, with 10 bases left between them. CDR3 length: 12 amino acids. CDR1 is SGHRS, CDR2 YFSETQ, per germline. In DNA form, the CDR3 reads TGCGCCAGCAGCCTGGACAGACATGGCTACACCTTC. It translates to CASSLDRHGYTF.

The chain has TRBV4-1 and TRBJ2-7, with no clear D. This CDR3 is 15 amino acids long. V was shortened by 1 base and J by 4 bases, with 14 bases between the two germline ends. Per germline, CDR1 MGHRA and CDR2 YSYEKL. The CDR3 loop is CASSQGPDQRYEQYF. In nucleotides, the CDR3 is TGCGCCAGCAGCCAAGGACCCGACCAGAGGTACGAGCAGTACTTC.

The chain's CDR3 is CASSPSGGPYEQYF. The DNA of the CDR3 is TGTGCCAGCAGCCCGTCCGGGGGGCCCTACGAGCAGTACTTC. This chain connects TRBV9 to TRBJ2-7; the D gene is possibly TRBD2 (7 bases). The CDR3 spans 14 residues. Trimming removed 4 bases at V and 2 bases at J, with 13 bases between. Germline CDR1 is SGDLS and CDR2 is YYNGEE.

The chain uses TRBV6-6 and TRBJ2-7, with a tentative D call TRBD1 (6 bases). The germline V gene has CDR1 MNHNY and CDR2 SVGAGI (reference sequence). Trimming pared 7 bases from V and 0 bases from J, leaving 13 bases between. This CDR3 has 14 amino acids. As DNA, the CDR3 is TGTGCCAGCAAATCCCGGGACAACTCCTACGAGCAGTACTTC. It encodes CASKSRDNSYEQYF.

The V gene is TRBV20-1, the J gene TRBJ2-3, with D unresolved. The CDR3 spans 11 residues. Germline V CDR1 and CDR2: DFQATT, SNEGSKA (reference sequence). Between the trimmed V and J ends, which lost 2 bases and 6 bases, there was a span of 6 bases. CDR3: CSARKADTQYF. DNA of the CDR3: TGCAGTGCTAGAAAAGCGGATACGCAGTATTTT.